These 16 T cell receptor beta chains were sequenced from one sample in a study of blood T cell repertoires in COVID-19. Sequencing was performed with immunoSEQ multiplex PCR; in TCRdb, only in-frame clones are kept and a portion is missing. Among more than 350,000 clones listed, around 87% were seen once. Sequenced sample: peripheral blood. The origin of the receptors is a woman aged 25 to 39 with COVID-19, enrolled during active disease.

The chain uses TRBV9 and TRBJ2-5; 7 positions agree with TRBD2. Germline CDR1 reads SGDLS; CDR2 reads YYNGEE. The CDR3 contains 15 residues. V lost 0 bases to trimming and J lost 5 bases; unmatched junction nucleotides: 7. The CDR3 spells CASSVAGGEGETQYF. DNA for the CDR3: TGTGCCAGCAGCGTAGCCGGAGGGGAGGGGGAGACCCAGTACTTC.

V and J are TRBV5-8 and TRBJ2-1, with 8 bases fitting TRBD2. Germline V CDR1 and CDR2: SGHTS, YDEGEE. V was pared by 0 bases and J by 1 base, with 15 bases of the junction left unmatched. This CDR3 has 20 amino acids. The CDR3 sequence is CASSLAQGLGLGGSYNEQFF. In DNA, the CDR3 is TGTGCCAGCAGCTTGGCCCAGGGACTAGGCCTCGGTGGGTCCTACAATGAGCAGTTCTTC.

The chain couples TRBV21-1 to TRBJ2-3; the table's D call of TRBD2 was not tested on the DNA. TRBV21-1 is tagged as a pseudogene. This CDR3 region has 19 residues. CDR3 loop: CASSRLAGGPVGDTDTQYF. CDR3 DNA sequence: TGTGCCAGCAGCCGACTAGCGGGAGGGCCGGTAGGGGACACAGATACGCAGTATTTT.

The chain is built from TRBV7-3 and TRBJ2-3; 7 nucleotides match TRBD1. The V and J ends lost 5 bases and 4 bases, in that order; junction bases with no gene match: 9. From germline, CDR1 is SGHTA and CDR2 FQGTGA. The length of the CDR3 is 15 residues. The CDR3 DNA reads as TGTGCCAGCAGCCTATTAGGGGGCCGCCCAGATACGCAGTATTTT. Amino acids: CASSLLGGRPDTQYF.

The chain employs TRBV30 and TRBJ2-7; a possible D gene is TRBD1 (6 bases). Trimming took off 5 bases at V and 4 bases at J, with 15 bases between the two ends. This CDR3 comprises 13 residues. Germline-derived CDR1 and CDR2 are GTSNPN and SVGIG (reference sequence). CDR3 sequence reads: CAWSGTSRYEQYF. CDR3 nucleotide sequence: TGTGCCTGGTCCGGGACAAGTAGGTACGAGCAGTACTTC.

This clone has just a few counts. V usage is TRBV5-4 and J usage is TRBJ2-1; TRBD1 matches 9 bases. The CDR3 loop spans 16 amino acids. The germline CDR1 and CDR2 sequences are SGHNT and YYREEE (reference sequence). J was trimmed by 7 bases and V by 1 base; bases with no gene match: 9. The CDR3 nucleotides read TGTGCCAGCAGCTTGCAACAGGGGGCCGGTGGGAATGAGCAGTTCTTC. This gives the protein CASSLQQGAGGNEQFF.

The chain uses TRBV28 and TRBJ1-1; D is perhaps TRBD1 (6 bases). Trimming removed 5 bases at V and 1 base at J, with 11 bases between. Germline CDR1 is MDHEN and CDR2 is SYDVKM. The CDR3 length is 14 residues. CDR3 DNA: TGTGCCAGCAGTCAGGGACACCCGAACACTGAAGCTTTCTTT. Translated, it gives CASSQGHPNTEAFF.

The chain combines TRBV29-1 with TRBJ1-1; D is unresolved. The germline V gene has CDR1 SQVTM and CDR2 ANQGSEA. The CDR3 is made up of 12 amino acids. Trimming left V 4 bases short and J 0 bases short, with 6 bases between. CDR3 sequence (DNA): TGCAGCGTTGCCCAGATGAACACTGAAGCTTTCTTT. This encodes CSVAQMNTEAFF.

This chain connects TRBV9 to TRBJ2-2; no firm D call. Trimming took off 0 bases at V and 6 bases at J, with 6 bases between the two ends. CDR3 length equals 13 residues. Per the germline V gene, CDR1 is SGDLS and CDR2 is YYNGEE. In DNA form, the CDR3 reads TGTGCCAGCAGCGTAGCCGTTTCCGGGGAGCTGTTTTTT. Translation gives CASSVAVSGELFF.

V usage is TRBV2 and J usage is TRBJ1-2, with D possibly being TRBD1 (5 bases). Germline V lookup: CDR1 SNHLY, CDR2 FYNNEI. The V gene lost 10 bases and the J gene lost 6 bases, with 21 bases spanning the gap. The length of the CDR3 is 14 residues. The CDR3 loop is CATGGTGGWNGYTF. The CDR3 DNA is TGTGCCACCGGGGGAACGGGGGGGTGGAATGGCTACACCTTC.

The chain is built from TRBV19 and TRBJ2-7; maybe TRBD1 (5 bases). The CDR3 is made up of 14 amino acids. Germline V gives CDR1 LNHDA, CDR2 SQIVND (reference sequence). V lost 3 bases, J lost 6 bases, and 15 bases lay in between. The CDR3 coding sequence is TGTGCCAGTAGTATGCGGCAGGGCCCGGGCGAGCAGTACTTC. As protein: CASSMRQGPGEQYF.

This chain joins TRBV5-1 and TRBJ2-2; 9 bases are shared with TRBD1. The CDR3 totals 17 residues. Germline V CDR1 and CDR2: SGHRS, YFSETQ. V lost 2 bases, J lost 4 bases, and 9 bases stayed unmatched. CDR3 amino acids: CASSLSRDRVATGELFF. The CDR3 coding sequence is TGCGCCAGCAGCTTAAGTCGGGACAGGGTTGCCACCGGGGAGCTGTTTTTT.

V gene TRBV7-2 combines with J gene TRBJ2-3; TRBD2 aligns across 8 bases. This CDR3 comprises 15 residues. With V trimmed by 4 bases and J by 0 bases, 3 bases remained unmatched. Germline V gene sequence: CDR1 SGHTA, CDR2 FQGNSA. The CDR3 DNA follows: TGTGCCAGCAGCTATTTAGCGGGGAGCACAGATACGCAGTATTTT. Translation gives CASSYLAGSTDTQYF.

V gene TRBV28 combines with J gene TRBJ2-3, with D tentatively TRBD2 (5 bases). This CDR3 is built from 14 residues. Trimming stripped 4 bases from V and 2 bases from J, with 10 bases between. CDR1 and CDR2 from the germline V gene are MDHEN and SYDVKM. The CDR3 loop is CASSSQRVTDTQYF. CDR3 DNA sequence: TGTGCCAGCAGTTCTCAGAGGGTCACAGATACGCAGTATTTT.

This clone was observed once. The V and J genes are TRBV27 and TRBJ1-4; D not resolved. The germline gives CDR1 MNHEY, CDR2 SMNVEV (reference sequence). Between the trimmed V and J ends, which lost 3 bases and 3 bases, there was a span of 11 bases. The CDR3 spans 15 residues. The CDR3 coding sequence is TGTGCCAGCAGTTTTAGCGCAAGCGCTAATGAAAAACTGTTTTTT. Translating gives CASSFSASANEKLFF.

This chain connects TRBV11-3 to TRBJ2-1; 16 nucleotides agree with TRBD2. The CDR3 extends over 16 amino acids. V lost 5 bases, J lost 8 bases, and 6 bases stayed unmatched. Germline CDR1 reads SGHNT; CDR2 reads YENEEA. The CDR3 loop reads CASSTGTSGRADEQFF. DNA for the CDR3: TGTGCCAGCAGCACCGGGACTAGCGGGAGGGCCGATGAGCAGTTCTTC.